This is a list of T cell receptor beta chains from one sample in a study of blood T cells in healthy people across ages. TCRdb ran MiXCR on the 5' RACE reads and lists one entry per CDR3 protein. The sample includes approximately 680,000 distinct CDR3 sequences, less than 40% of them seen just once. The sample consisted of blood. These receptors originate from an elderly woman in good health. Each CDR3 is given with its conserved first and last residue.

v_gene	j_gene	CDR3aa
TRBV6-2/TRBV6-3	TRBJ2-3	CASVDRSADTQYF
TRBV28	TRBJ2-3	CASSLQVPGGTDTQYF
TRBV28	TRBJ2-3	CASSFSGTRRTDTQYF
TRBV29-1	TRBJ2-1	CSVVYGLAVYNEQFF
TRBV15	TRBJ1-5	CATSRNTGRQHF
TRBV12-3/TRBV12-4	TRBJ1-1	CASSPTGMNTEAFF
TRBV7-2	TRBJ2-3	CASSLKLGQNKPDTQYF
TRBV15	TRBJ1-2	CATSIGGGGAGYGYTF
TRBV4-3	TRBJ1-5	CASSPYPHQPQHF
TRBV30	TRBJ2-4	CACNGGAIAWNIQYF
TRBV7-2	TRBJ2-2	CASSLPPGHNTGELFF
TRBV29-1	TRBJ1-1	CSVVGLAEAFF
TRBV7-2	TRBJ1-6	CASSPGGSYSSYNSPLHF
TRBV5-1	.	CASSPLRGTNNEQYF
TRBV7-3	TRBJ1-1	CASSLFGGLNTEAFF
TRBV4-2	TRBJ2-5	CASSPSSGGARETQYF
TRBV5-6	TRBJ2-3	CASSIPGQGFTDTQYF
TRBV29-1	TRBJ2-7	CSVTGNLYEQYF
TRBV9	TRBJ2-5	CASSVAGFQETQYF
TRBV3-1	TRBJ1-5	CASSQRGRGGNQPQHF
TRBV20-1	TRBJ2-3	CSAVSGTASTDTQYF
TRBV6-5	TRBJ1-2	CASRRTGGYGYTF
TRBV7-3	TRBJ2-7	CASSATGGQNYEQYF
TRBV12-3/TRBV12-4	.	CASRTGGAYNEQYF
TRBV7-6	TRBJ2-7	CASSHPFKGELGEQYF
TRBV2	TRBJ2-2	CASKIRTGELFF
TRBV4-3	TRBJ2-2	CASSQVLSNTVELFF
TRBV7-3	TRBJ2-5	CASSQPGGETQYF
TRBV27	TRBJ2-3	CASRPDRTDTQYF
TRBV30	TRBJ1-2	CAWSVLGGRGGYTF
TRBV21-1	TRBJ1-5	CASRGRWDRGGQPQHF
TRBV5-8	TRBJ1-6	CASSGLGARNSPLHF
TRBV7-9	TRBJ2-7	CASSLAGGALHEQYF
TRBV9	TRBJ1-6	CASSNGRARSYNSPLHF
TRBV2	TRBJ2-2	CASSALQGFTGELFF
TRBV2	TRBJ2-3	CAKFGGAEDTQYF
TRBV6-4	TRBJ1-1	CASSRERNTEAFF
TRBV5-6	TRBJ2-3	CASELVGASTDTQYF
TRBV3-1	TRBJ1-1	CASSQGPRGTEAFF
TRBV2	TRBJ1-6	CASSEGFPGSPLHF
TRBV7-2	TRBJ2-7	CASSLATEILAGGSYEQYF
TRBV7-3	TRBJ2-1	CASSSRGASYNEQFF
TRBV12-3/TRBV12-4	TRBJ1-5	CASSAWGRESNQPQHF
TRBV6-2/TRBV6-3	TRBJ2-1	CVSTAGRSDNEQFF
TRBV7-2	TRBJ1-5	CASTVRAGSNQPQHF
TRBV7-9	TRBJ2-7	CASSGYRDGREEQYF
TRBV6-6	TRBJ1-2	CASSYRGTNYGYTF
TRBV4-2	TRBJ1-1	CASSPNPADLNTEAFF